This record looks at one T cell receptor beta chain sequence and its context. There is no known antigen for this receptor. No much larger clone is present one base from it, and per-base qualities are unavailable. From the germline V gene, CDR1 is MNHEY and CDR2 is SVGAGI. Between the V and J ends, shortened by 6 bases and 7 bases respectively, the junction contains 15 bases. The CDR3, cysteine through phenylalanine, is 14 amino acids long. The entry retains the CDR3 DNA only, 42 bases that are in frame from base 1. The treatment or condition label for this specimen denotes: roughly 19 received Ad26.COV2.S at low or high dose, single or two shots; several received placebo; per-sample allocation not given. Repertoires of vaccine and placebo recipients were sequenced from samples collected on day 63 after the first injection. In Cohort 1b, 20 to 25 adults aged 18-55 years were enrolled at a single site in Boston, USA, between 29 July and 7 August 2020. Ad26.COV2.S was a replication-incompetent adenovirus type 26 vector expressing a prefusion-stabilized SARS-CoV-2 spike protein from the original Wuhan strain.

TCRbeta CDR3 regions were sequenced with the immunoSEQ Assay. After extraction, genomic DNA underwent amplification by bias-controlled multiplex PCR, followed by high-throughput sequencing. Per the original workflow: To quantify the absolute abundance of every unique TCRbeta CDR3 region, sequences were collapsed and filtered. T cell fraction was estimated by normalization of TCRbeta template counts to usable DNA, with usable DNA being measured through amplification of reference genes present in all nucleated cells. Repertoire TCRs were annotated as SARS-CoV-2-specific by exact matching of V gene, CDR3 amino acid sequence and J gene to a known reactive TCR set. The reference SARS-CoV-2 TCR set was obtained from MIRA and was filtered for enrichment in COVID-19-positive ImmuneCODE repertoires, whereby public or cross-reactive TCRs were removed. Using the MIRA antigens, annotated TCRs were further analysed by specific ORF or by position within an ORF. Depth was the summed frequency of annotated unique rearrangements, while breadth was defined as annotated unique rearrangements over total unique productive rearrangements. Group comparisons of TCR breadth used two-sided Wilcoxon rank-sum tests. In TCRdb, the immuneACCESS table is reduced to in-frame sequences with V and J assigned. These tables do not hold every clone; where another copy was compared, an unresolved V gene accounts for under half, and the others remain unexplained. V, J and clone size are those of that table, while D and trimming were read from the DNA. For this sample there are fewer than 400,000 clones; approximately 86% appear just once. Of the sample, 3.5% is held by the ten largest clones.

The data stem from a study of Ad26.COV2.S vaccination and SARS-CoV-2 variants listed by TCRdb under 2021. Background on the whole study: Donors in the vaccine arm were drawn from COV1001, a phase I-IIa trial of Ad26.COV2.S in healthy adults that was multicentre, randomized, double-blind and placebo-controlled. Dosing of Ad26.COV2.S was intramuscular, at either 5x10^10 or 1x10^11 viral particles, delivered as one shot or as two shots spaced 56 days apart. TCRbeta repertoire sequencing was used to assess the specificity and breadth of SARS-CoV-2-reactive T cell receptors after Ad26.COV2.S vaccination. A total of about 30 samples were included in the TCR-sequenced set, comprising roughly 19 Ad26.COV2.S vaccine recipients, 5 placebo recipients and 8 SARS-CoV-2 convalescent individuals. Participants in the trial were split at random into five groups of five each, receiving low-dose or high-dose Ad26.COV2.S once or twice, or else placebo on both occasions. Throughout the experiments and outcome assessment, investigators stayed blinded to trial group allocation. Results and caveats for the whole study, not just this receptor: After vaccination, spike-specific CD8+ and CD4+ T cell responses were reported to show substantial breadth. Vaccine and placebo recipients had comparable non-spike TCR breadth, which fits with the vaccine containing only spike. According to the authors, total T cell responses may have been underestimated by the TCR breadth and depth analyses. The study was not powered for comparison of responses between vaccine doses or regimens. Higher spike-specific TCR breadth was observed in Ad26.COV2.S recipients than in placebo recipients (P = 0.0014).

This TCR came from a person aged 18-60 years who received the Ad26.COV2.S COVID-19 vaccine or a placebo. The sequencing used peripheral blood, collected in a trial of Ad26.COV2.S vaccine versus placebo. The rearrangement combines TRBV6-5 with TRBJ2-2; TRBD2 is a weak D gene call, 5 bases matching. The bases are TGTGCCAGCAGCGCCCGACCCGAGGGCGGGGAGCTGTTTTTT. Translated, it gives CASSARPEGGELFF.